The 13 T cell receptor beta chains presented below share a single source sample, sequenced in a study of T cells in Graves' hyperthyroidism and ophthalmopathy. Amplified TCR beta CDR3 regions came from RNA transcripts. The HTBI primer set served for first-round RT-PCR of the TCR CDR3. TCRdb used MiXCR to reprocess the multiplex PCR reads, holding one entry per CDR3 protein. The sample carries roughly 570,000 distinct CDR3 sequences, 35% to 55% recorded once. The sequenced sample was peripheral blood or thyroid tissue (not recorded which). Source of these receptors: a woman aged 18-30 years with Graves' hyperthyroidism.

Concerning this clonotype itself: This may be a read error: a much more frequent sequence differs by one nucleotide. The J gene is TRBJ1-2, the V gene TRBV5-1, with TRBD1 matching over 10 bases. Germline V gene data show CDR1 as SGHRS and CDR2 as YFSETQ. This CDR3 is 17 amino acids long. The CDR3: CASSYLQGQGSNYGHTF. DNA for the CDR3: TGCGCCAGCAGCTATCTTCAGGGACAGGGGTCTAACTATGGCCACACCTTC.

This clonotype was picked up many times. V usage is TRBV27 and J usage is TRBJ1-2, with 7 bases aligning to TRBD1. Per the germline V gene, CDR1 is MNHEY and CDR2 is SMNVEV (reference sequence). V was clipped by 5 bases and J by 2 bases; unmatched bases: 2. This CDR3 is built from 13 residues. Here the CDR3 reads CASSAGGNYGYTF. For the CDR3, the DNA is TGTGCCAGCAGTGCAGGGGGAAACTATGGCTACACCTTC.

This clonotype was recorded at least ten times. The chain couples TRBV11-3 to TRBJ2-7; 9 positions agree with TRBD2. The CDR3 is made up of 14 amino acids. Trimming cost V 5 bases and J 6 bases; bases outside gene matches: 8. The germline V gene has CDR1 SGHNT and CDR2 YENEEA. This CDR3 reads CASSRVAGGREQYF. The CDR3 DNA is TGTGCCAGCAGCCGCGTGGCGGGAGGGCGCGAGCAGTACTTC. Full variable domain (outside the CDR3, taken from reference TRBV11-3 and TRBJ2-7): EAGVVQSPRYKIIEKKQPVAFWCNPISGHNTLYWYLQNLGQGPELLIRYENEEAVDDSQLPKDRFSAERLKGVDSTLKIQPAELGDSAVYLCASSRVAGGREQYFGPGTRLTVT.

The gene calls are TRBV29-1 and TRBJ1-5; D is undetermined. V was shortened by 3 bases and J by 11 bases, with 17 bases between the two germline ends. The V gene's germline CDR1 is SQVTM and CDR2 ANQGSEA. The CDR3 covers 13 residues. Here the CDR3 reads CSVESAVQETQHF. CDR3 DNA: TGCAGCGTTGAGTCGGCCGTCCAAGAGACCCAGCATTTT.

There are many counts of this clonotype. The chain has TRBV5-5 and TRBJ2-7, with 7 bases fitting TRBD1. J lost 5 bases, V lost 2 bases, and 4 bases had no gene match. CDR3 length: 13 amino acids. The germline V gene encodes CDR1 SGHKS and CDR2 YYEKEE (reference sequence). The CDR3 is CASSLQGSNEQYF. The CDR3 DNA follows: TGTGCCAGCAGCTTACAGGGGTCCAACGAGCAGTACTTC.

Concerning this clonotype: This likely came from a read error, as a far larger clone is one base away. The chain links TRBV10-3 to TRBJ2-5; either TRBD1 or TRBD2 may fit D (5 bases each). The CDR3 runs to 12 residues. The germline V gene has CDR1 ENHRY and CDR2 SYGVKD. The V end was cut by 5 bases, the J end by 4 bases, with 8 bases between. Here the CDR3 reads CAISPGAETQYF. The DNA for the CDR3 is TGTGCCATCAGTCCCGGGGCAGAGACCCAGTACTTC.

V is TRBV7-2 and J is TRBJ2-1; D is uncertain. This CDR3 spans 14 amino acids. Germline V gene lookup returns CDR1 SGHTA and CDR2 FQGNSA. V lost 4 bases to trimming and J lost 5 bases, with 12 bases between them. DNA for the CDR3: TGTGCCAGCAGCTACGAGCAGGTGAACAATGAGCAGTTCTTC. Protein: CASSYEQVNNEQFF.

This clonotype showed up just a few times. The chain is built from TRBV7-6 and TRBJ2-7; D may be TRBD2 (5 bases). The J call may be faulty, since TRBJ2-1 better matches the DNA end. This CDR3 region has 15 residues. Germline CDR1 reads SGHVS; CDR2 reads FNYEAQ. This chain's CDR3 is CASSLVGGSYNEQFF. CDR3 sequence (DNA): TGTGCCAGCAGCTTAGTCGGAGGATCCTACAATGAGCAGTTCTTC.

V usage is TRBV10-3 and J usage is TRBJ1-5; a possible D gene is TRBD1 (5 bases). Trimming took 3 bases from V and 9 from J, leaving 12 bases between them. Germline CDR1 and CDR2: ENHRY and SYGVKD. CDR3 size: 13 residues. The CDR3 is CAISDREVGPQHF. The CDR3 nucleotides are TGTGCCATCAGTGACAGGGAGGTCGGGCCCCAGCATTTT.

The rearrangement links TRBV5-5 to TRBJ2-7, with D perhaps matching TRBD1 or TRBD2 (5 bases each). V lost 10 bases and J 5 bases, leaving 16 bases between the germline ends. Germline loops: CDR1 SGHKS, CDR2 YYEKEE (reference sequence). This CDR3 comprises 12 residues. DNA for the CDR3: TGTGCCTGCAATCCGGGACCGGACGAGCAGTACTTC. Protein sequence: CACNPGPDEQYF.

Regarding this clonotype: A much larger clone differs by one base, so this may be a read error. The chain combines TRBV12-3 or TRBV12-4 with TRBJ2-2; 8 nucleotides agree with TRBD2. The CDR3 contains 15 residues. This CDR3 is CASGLASGGTGELFF. For the CDR3, the DNA is TGTGCCAGCGGTTTAGCGAGCGGGGGAACCGGGGAGCTGTTTTTT.

Ten or more counts support this clonotype. The DNA of the CDR3 is TGTGCCACCAGTGTTGGCAACCGAGAGACCCAGTACTTC. The encoded protein is CATSVGNRETQYF. The chain joins TRBV24-1 to TRBJ2-5; D gene ambiguous. The germline V and J ends were trimmed by 5 bases and 4 bases, with 10 bases remaining between them. CDR1 and CDR2 (germline): KGHDR, SFDVKD. This CDR3 has 13 amino acids.

Comment on this clonotype: This may come from a read error, since a much larger clone is one base off. This sequence joins TRBV7-2 and TRBJ1-1; 10 bases map to TRBD1. The germline V gene encodes CDR1 SGHTA and CDR2 FQGNSA. The CDR3 contains 16 residues. After removal of 7 bases from V and 3 bases from J, the junction contained 11 bases not matched to a gene. The CDR3 DNA reads as TGTGCCAGCACCGCGACGATCGGGACAGGGGACACTGAAGCTTTCTTT. Translated, it gives CASTATIGTGDTEAFF. Full variable domain (remainder filled in from reference TRBV7-2 and TRBJ1-1): GAGVSQSPSNKVTEKGKDVELRCDPISGHTALYWYRQSLGQGLEFLIYFQGNSAPDKSGLPSDRFSAERTGGSVSTLTIQRTQQEDSAVYLCASTATIGTGDTEAFFGQGTRLTVV.